Below are 11 T cell receptor beta chains sequenced from a single sample in a study of blood T cell repertoires in COVID-19. Method: immunoSEQ multiplex PCR; TCRdb's copy keeps in-frame clones and lacks some. The sample has under 200,000 clones, 88% seen once. Sequenced sample: peripheral blood. All receptors derive from a man between 18 and 35 years old with active or convalescent COVID-19.

V is TRBV4-2 and J is TRBJ2-1; D perhaps matches TRBD2 (6 bases). CDR1 LGHNA and CDR2 YNFKEQ come from the germline V gene. Between the trimmed V and J ends, which lost 0 bases and 8 bases, there was a span of 14 bases. This CDR3 has 15 amino acids. CDR3 protein: CASSQEERAADEQFF. Here the CDR3 DNA reads TGTGCCAGCAGCCAAGAAGAGCGGGCGGCCGATGAGCAGTTCTTC.

V is TRBV3-1 (or the pseudogene TRBV3-2) and J is TRBJ1-1; D remains unclear. The CDR3 sequence is 13 residues long. Germline CDR1 and CDR2: LGHDT and YNNKEL (reference sequence). The V end lost 1 base, the J end lost 1 base, and 4 bases lay between the germline ends. Written as DNA, the CDR3 is TGTGCCAGCAGCCAAGCTAAGAACACTGAAGCTTTCTTT. It yields the protein CASSQAKNTEAFF.

The chain is built from TRBV2 and TRBJ2-2; TRBD1 might be the D (6 bases). The germline V gene encodes CDR1 SNHLY and CDR2 FYNNEI. The CDR3 extends over 15 amino acids. The V gene lost 7 bases and the J gene lost 1 base, with 13 bases spanning the gap. CDR3 coding DNA: TGTGCCAGCATTGAGGACAGAGAGAACACCGGGGAGCTGTTTTTT. Translated, it gives CASIEDRENTGELFF.

The rearrangement links TRBV3-1 (or the pseudogene TRBV3-2) to TRBJ2-1; D call uncertain. CDR3 length: 12 amino acids. Trimming took off 4 bases at V and 16 bases at J, with 17 bases between the two ends. Germline V gene lookup returns CDR1 LGHDT and CDR2 YNNKEL (reference sequence). CDR3 nucleotide sequence: TGTGCCAGCAGCCTGGCGGCCTCTACATTCTTCTTC. Its protein product is CASSLAASTFFF.

This clone was seen a handful of times. The genes are TRBV5-6 and TRBJ1-1, with D possibly matching TRBD1 (5 bases). Germline loops: CDR1 SGHDT, CDR2 YYEEEE. Trimming cost V 2 bases and J 5 bases, with 13 bases left between them. The CDR3 is 14 residues long. The CDR3 spells CASSFSGIGTEAFF. CDR3 DNA sequence: TGTGCCAGCAGCTTCTCAGGGATTGGAACTGAAGCTTTCTTT.

V usage is TRBV3-1 (or the pseudogene TRBV3-2) and J usage is TRBJ1-4; D may be TRBD1 (6 bases). Trimming shortened V by 0 bases and J by 4 bases, and 12 bases separated the two germline ends. Germline CDR1 and CDR2: LGHDT and YNNKEL (reference sequence). The length of the CDR3 is 16 residues. Written as DNA, the CDR3 is TGTGCCAGCAGCCAAGATCCCCAGGGGATTAATGAAAAACTGTTTTTT. Protein: CASSQDPQGINEKLFF.

The CDR3 protein is CASSQEFRGGRNTEAFF. CDR3 sequence (DNA): TGTGCCAGCAGCCAAGAGTTCAGGGGAGGGAGGAACACTGAAGCTTTCTTT. This rearrangement joins TRBV14 to TRBJ1-1; D may be TRBD1 (6 bases). Trimming removed 0 bases at V and 1 base at J, with 15 bases between. The CDR3 totals 17 residues. Germline-derived CDR1 and CDR2 are SGHDN and FVKESK.

V usage is TRBV10-1 and J usage is TRBJ2-3; D not certain. The CDR3 has 12 amino acids. The germline V and J ends were trimmed by 4 bases and 7 bases, with 9 bases remaining between them. The germline CDR1 and CDR2 sequences are WNHNN and SYGVQD (reference sequence). This chain's CDR3 is CASSATSNTQYF. In DNA, the CDR3 is TGCGCCAGCAGTGCTACTTCGAATACGCAGTATTTT.

The chain links TRBV29-1 to TRBJ2-1; a weak D match, TRBD2 (6 bases). The CDR3 spans 14 residues. Germline values: CDR1 SQVTM, CDR2 ANQGSEA. Between the trimmed V and J ends, which lost 5 bases and 4 bases, there was a span of 15 bases. The CDR3 DNA follows: TGCAGCGTTAGGGACTTTGAAGGATACAATGAGCAGTTCTTC. It yields the protein CSVRDFEGYNEQFF.

This chain uses TRBV19 with TRBJ1-4, with a possible D match to TRBD1 (5 bases). V was trimmed by 0 bases and J by 0 bases, leaving 20 bases between them. CDR1 and CDR2 (germline): LNHDA, SQIVND (reference sequence). The CDR3 contains 20 residues. DNA for the CDR3: TGTGCCAGTAGTATAGACGCCCCTGGGGCAGGCCCTGCAACTAATGAAAAACTGTTTTTT. This sequence encodes CASSIDAPGAGPATNEKLFF.

The genes are TRBV6-5 and TRBJ1-1, with D maybe TRBD1 (6 bases). The CDR3 covers 15 residues. The V end lost 6 bases, the J end lost 3 bases, and 17 bases lay between the germline ends. The V gene's germline CDR1 is MNHEY and CDR2 SVGAGI. CDR3 region: CASSPGVGSDTEAFF. The CDR3 DNA follows: TGTGCCAGCAGCCCAGGGGTGGGGTCGGACACTGAAGCTTTCTTT.